This TCR beta chain originates from a study of CD8 T cells in ankylosing spondylitis. Study-wide findings and caveats: Prior literature has documented some motif variants in synovial fluid and blood from reactive arthritis. Significant enrichment of disease-linked clones was reported in matched ankylosing spondylitis synovial fluid. Characteristic, it appeared, of ankylosing spondylitis blood was a TCR beta motif of eight highly homologous variants.

This CDR3 comprises 14 residues. V dropped 6 bases and J dropped 0; count of bases not matched to a gene: 0. The germline CDR1 and CDR2 sequences are LNHDA and SQIVND (reference sequence). This clonotype was counted between two and nine times. Its antigen is not known. Using its own MiXCR run on the 5' RACE reads, TCRdb lists one record per CDR3 protein. The sample records fewer than 400,000 distinct CDR3 sequences, approximately 20% being singletons. This receptor was taken from a male donor with ankylosing spondylitis. V is TRBV19 and J is TRBJ2-2, with TRBD2 identical over 8 bases. The sequenced sample consisted of blood, either unsorted or a sorted T cell fraction (not recorded which). The CDR3 bases are TGTGCCAGTAGACTAGCGGCGAACACCGGGGAGCTGTTTTTT. Protein: CASRLAANTGELFF.